This TCR beta chain was profiled in a study of shared clonotypes between healthy human individuals. On the study more broadly: Every donor yielded three CD4 naive, three CD4 memory, two CD8 naive and one CD8 memory plate. Points from the study as a whole: Only blood was sampled; tissue repertoires likely differ. Larger estimated richness was generally recorded for naive subsets relative to memory subsets.

V shed 4 bases and J 8 bases; nucleotides not matched to a gene: 9. The length of the CDR3 is 13 residues. From germline, CDR1 is GTSNPN and CDR2 SVGIG (reference sequence). Sequencing was performed with immunoSEQ multiplex PCR; in TCRdb, only in-frame clones are kept and a portion is missing. The sample shows millions of clones, 85% to 95% of them seen only once. In regard to this clone: Its antigen remains unidentified.

The receptor comes from a young man in good health. The rearrangement links TRBV30 to TRBJ1-2; 8 nucleotides match TRBD1. Sequences were obtained from naive CD4+ T cells sorted from blood. Noted subset: CD45RA+ positively selected. The CDR3 protein is CAWTLSRGHGYTF. The DNA for the CDR3 is TGTGCCTGGACCCTTAGCAGGGGGCACGGCTACACCTTC.